This TCR beta chain was sequenced for a study of PD-L1 blockade in urothelial cancer. Study-wide background: Researchers found blood samples held a median of approximately 150,000 T cells.

Each PCR reaction had synthetic TCR analog templates spiked into it. The assay was immunoSEQ multiplex PCR, and TCRdb's table has in-frame clones only and misses some. The table records 14,000 to 15,000 clones, 88% of them present only once. The J segment lost 3 bases and the V segment lost 2 bases, leaving 5 bases of the junction unmatched. CDR1 and CDR2 (germline): MNHEY, SMNVEV (reference sequence). CDR3 length equals 16 residues. This sequence joins TRBV27 and TRBJ2-7; 12 nucleotides match TRBD2. The receptor comes from a man aged 65 to 85 with urothelial cancer. The specimen comprised PBMCs, sampled around atezolizumab (anti-PD-L1) treatment. The CDR3 nucleotides are TGTGCCAGCAGTTTACGGGCTAGCGGGGGGGACTACGAGCAGTACTTC. Encoded protein: CASSLRASGGDYEQYF.